This TCR beta chain was identified in a study of T cells in Graves' hyperthyroidism and ophthalmopathy (dated 2019 in TCRdb). For the wider study: Peripheral blood was collected at initial diagnosis, before any treatment. The 90 or so discovery patients were randomly split 7:3 into training and test sets. After blood sampling, hyperthyroidism patients were treated with methimazole at a starting dose of 30 mg daily, and ophthalmopathy patients were treated with high-dose intravenous methylprednisolone. TCR Vbeta CDR3 sequencing of 120 to 150 peripheral blood samples (roughly 43 ophthalmopathy, around 80 hyperthyroidism and approximately 17 progressor patients) is reported in the paper. Thyroid tissue and blood T-cell repertoires from six or seven Graves' hyperthyroidism patients were also compared in the study. Prospective prediction of ophthalmopathy was tested in an independent validation cohort consisting of 18 hyperthyroidism patients and some 16 patients who later progressed to ophthalmopathy. To identify TCR V-J signatures that set the groups apart, the researchers used a discovery cohort of 100 or so patients, made up of 43 with Graves' ophthalmopathy and 55 to 65 with stable Graves' hyperthyroidism. What the research found in general, with its limitations: Most expanded thyroid clonotypes (frequency above 0.001) were also detected in blood, a finding suggesting that blood repertoires may reflect thyroid immune responses. Ophthalmopathy was separated from stable hyperthyroidism by a 13 V-J signature model, with about 86% sensitivity and roughly 81% specificity obtained in cross-validation and 80%/75% obtained in testing. No statistical method was used to fix the sample size in advance, and group allocation was not hidden from the investigators. In validation, the model predicted progression to ophthalmopathy a median of roughly 6.1 months before onset, with about 64% sensitivity and more than 72% specificity.

Amplification of TCR beta CDR3 regions was carried out from RNA transcripts. The TCR CDR3 was subjected to a first round of RT-PCR using the HTBI primer set and the Qiagen OneStep RT-PCR kit. Libraries were constructed in a second round of multiplex PCR, after which size selection and purification were carried out. Sequencing of the libraries was done on an Illumina HiSeq2000 using paired-end 100 bp reads. As for how the authors treated the data: Raw data were processed with SOAPnuke, discarding reads with adapters, uncalled bases, mean Phred below 15, or no exact constant-primer or identifier match. High-quality paired reads were merged using COPE v1.2.5, and each unique nucleotide sequence was defined as a clonotype. MiTCR v1.1 was used to align clonotypes to the IMGT TRBV, TRBD and TRBJ reference segments. Analysis was restricted to V-J combinations with a frequency above 0.0001, which covered 98% to 99.2% of repertoires. The TCS score was defined as F50 (clonal expansion) divided by E x V (chaos), with BLOSUM62-based TCRdist calculated between CDR3 peptides within each V-J. Welch's t-statistics and random forest reduced several hundred V-J features to 10 to 15, which were used in a naive Bayes classifier (R e1071). TCRdb's own reprocessing of the public reads used fastp at Q25 and MiXCR and kept productive beta chains. CDR3 protein sequences are deduplicated, and each keeps its most common genes and DNA. It is TCRdb's table, rather than the study itself, that gives the V and J calls and clone size. Recorded for this sample are about 600,000 distinct CDR3 sequences; around 16% of them occurred a single time. The ten largest make up 3% to 4% of the sample.

The table lists this clonotype with many counts. The clone's antigen remains unknown. No quality values exist for individual bases; no much larger clone is one base distant. In the ophthalmopathy patients, disease was moderately to severely active, with a Clinical Activity Score of 3 or more, a NOSPECS grade of 4 or more, and a duration of less than 3 months. Exclusion was applied to patients with uncontrolled infections, other autoimmune diseases, pregnancy or lactation. Clinical symptoms, serum thyroxine and TRAb, thyroid ultrasound, and orbital computed tomography formed the basis for the diagnoses. Ficoll-Paque density gradient centrifugation was used to isolate PBMCs from around 9.1 ml of fresh peripheral blood. Total RNA was extracted using Trizol reagent, and RNA quality was assessed on an Agilent 2100 Bioanalyzer. Spanning cysteine to phenylalanine, the CDR3 consists of 14 amino acids. Only CDR3 DNA is held: 42 bases, read in frame from base 1. CDR1 and CDR2 are read off the germline V gene (reference sequence) as LGHDT and YNNKEL. V is shortened by 4 bases, J by 3 bases, and the region joining them spans 13 bases.

The TCR sequence derives from a woman aged 40-49 years with Graves' ophthalmopathy. The chain couples TRBV3-1 to TRBJ2-7, with TRBD2 as a weak D call on 5 bases. Sequenced input: blood. This receptor has the CDR3 CASSLRRAGYEQYF. Read as DNA, the sequence is TGTGCCAGCAGCCTGCGGCGGGCCGGCTACGAGCAGTACTTC.